The present entry profiles one T cell receptor (beta chain) with its context. Its antigen remains unknown. Libraries were UMI-labeled 5' RACE TRB cDNA. Following a re-call of the 5' RACE reads, TCRdb has one entry per CDR3 protein and lacks DNA. The repertoire table contains 130,000 to 150,000 distinct CDR3 sequences. The data stem from a study of CXCR3-negative and CXCR3-positive naive CD8 T cells. Germline V gene lookup returns CDR1 MDHEN and CDR2 SYDVKM. The CDR3 extends over 16 amino acids. Every CD8+ subset sample held 250,000 to 300,000 flow-sorted cells, done in triplicate. Phenotypically, naive CD8+ T cells corresponded to CD45RO-CCR7+CD27+CD95-. Overall study findings and caveats: Naive cells with CXCR3 showed TRB CDR3s that were more hydrophobic than those in CXCR3-negative naive cells. Similar TRBV-TRBJ usage characterized naive CXCR3-negative and CXCR3-positive cells; memory cells differed.

The chain recombines TRBV28 with TRBJ2-1; the D call of TRBD2 rests on TCRdb alone, since no DNA is present to check it. What was sequenced was naive CXCR3+ CD8+ T cells from blood. Described subset: CD45RO-CCR7+CD27+CD95- naive CD8+ T cells expressing CXCR3 (TNR3+). The TCR sequence derives from a human donor in good health. Some clones in this sample may be carry-over from other donors' samples. CDR3 residues: CASRSSGSSSYNEQFF.